Below are 4 T cell receptor beta chains sequenced from a single sample in a study of blood T cell repertoires in COVID-19. Measured with immunoSEQ multiplex PCR; TCRdb has only the in-frame clones, and not every one. Of about 22,000 clones listed, roughly 83% are singletons. What was sequenced was peripheral blood. These receptors all come from a man aged 80 or over with active or convalescent COVID-19.

The chain recombines TRBV28 with TRBJ2-2; D perhaps matches TRBD2 (6 bases). Germline V gives CDR1 MDHEN, CDR2 SYDVKM. V was clipped by 2 bases and J by 7 bases, with 8 bases between them. This CDR3 comprises 13 residues. This CDR3 is CASSLGGIGELFF. The CDR3 DNA sequence: TGTGCCAGCAGTTTAGGAGGGATCGGGGAGCTGTTTTTT.

The V call is TRBV6-1, the J call TRBJ2-1; the D is unclear. Deletions cut 1 base from V and 0 bases from J, with 10 bases between. Per the germline V gene, CDR1 is MNHNS and CDR2 is SASEGT. The CDR3 is made up of 16 amino acids. The CDR3 nucleotides read TGTGCCAGCAGTGAAGGCTTGTGGGCCTCCTACAATGAGCAGTTCTTC. It is translated as CASSEGLWASYNEQFF.

This clone was seen only a few times. CDR3 loop: CASSPLDRGTNQPQHF. CDR3 sequence (DNA): TGTGCCAGTAGCCCCTTGGACAGGGGGACGAATCAGCCCCAGCATTTT. The V gene is TRBV19, the J gene TRBJ1-5; 10 nucleotides match TRBD1. The CDR3 loop spans 16 amino acids. The ends lost 6 bases at V and 4 bases at J; junction bases unmatched: 9. The germline CDR1 and CDR2 sequences are LNHDA and SQIVND (reference sequence).

This chain links TRBV5-8 with TRBJ2-4, with a possible D match to TRBD2 (7 bases). This CDR3 is built from 17 residues. Germline V lookup: CDR1 SGHTS, CDR2 YDEGEE. Trimming cost V 1 base and J 3 bases, with 17 bases left between them. The CDR3 reads CASSLYWAGEGKNIQYF. The CDR3 DNA sequence: TGTGCCAGCAGCTTGTATTGGGCAGGGGAGGGCAAAAACATTCAGTACTTC.